This T cell receptor beta chain was profiled in a study of Ad26.COV2.S vaccination and SARS-CoV-2 variants. Whole-study results and caveats: While placebo recipients had lower spike-specific TCR breadth, vaccine recipients had more.

A note on this clone: The antigen is undetermined.

Some clones are missing from TCRdb's copy, which holds only in-frame ones; the method was immunoSEQ multiplex PCR. The sample holds about 390,000 clones, about 85% seen once. The treatment denotes: approximately 18 received Ad26.COV2.S at low or high dose, single or two shots; 5 received placebo; per-sample allocation not given. On day 63 after the first injection, vaccine and placebo recipients gave samples. The ends lost 5 bases at V and 3 bases at J; junction bases unmatched: 4. There are 14 residues in the CDR3. Germline V CDR1 and CDR2: MGHRA, YSYEKL. The origin of this receptor is a person aged 18-60 years who received the Ad26.COV2.S COVID-19 vaccine or a placebo. The V call is TRBV4-1, the J call TRBJ1-1; TRBD1 agrees at 9 bases. Sequenced here: peripheral blood, sampled in a trial of Ad26.COV2.S vaccine versus placebo. CDR3 loop: CASSRDREDTEAFF. The CDR3 coding sequence is TGCGCCAGCAGCAGGGACAGGGAAGACACTGAAGCTTTCTTT.